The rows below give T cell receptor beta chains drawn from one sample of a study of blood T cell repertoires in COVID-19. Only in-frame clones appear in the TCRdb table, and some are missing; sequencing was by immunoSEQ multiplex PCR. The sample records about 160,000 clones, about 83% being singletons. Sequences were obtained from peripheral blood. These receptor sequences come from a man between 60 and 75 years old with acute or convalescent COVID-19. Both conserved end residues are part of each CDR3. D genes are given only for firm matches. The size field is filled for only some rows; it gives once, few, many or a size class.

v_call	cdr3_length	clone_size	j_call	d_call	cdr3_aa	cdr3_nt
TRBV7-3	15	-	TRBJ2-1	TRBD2	CASSLRAGSHNEQFF	TGTGCCAGCAGCTTACGAGCGGGGTCCCACAATGAGCAGTTCTTC
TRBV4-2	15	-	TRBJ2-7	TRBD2	CASSPAGTSGNEQYF	TGTGCCAGCAGCCCCGCCGGGACTAGCGGCAACGAGCAGTACTTC
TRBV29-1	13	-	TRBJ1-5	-	CSVEEGGSGPQHF	TGCAGCGTTGAAGAGGGGGGAAGTGGGCCCCAGCATTTT
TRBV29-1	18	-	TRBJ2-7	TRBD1	CSVYTIPGQGVTSYEQYF	TGCAGCGTTTATACTATACCGGGACAGGGGGTCACCTCCTACGAGCAGTACTTC
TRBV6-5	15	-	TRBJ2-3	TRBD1	CASTLRGYGTDTQYF	TGTGCCAGCACCCTCAGGGGGTATGGCACAGATACGCAGTATTTT
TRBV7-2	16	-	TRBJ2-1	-	CASSLVSGLLHNEQFF	TGTGCCAGCAGCTTAGTTTCCGGACTACTACACAATGAGCAGTTCTTC
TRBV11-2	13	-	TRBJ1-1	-	CASSSLTNTEAFF	TGTGCCAGCAGCTCCCTAACCAACACTGAAGCTTTCTTT
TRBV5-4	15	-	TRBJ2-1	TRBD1	CASSLPGTGNNEQFF	TGTGCCAGCAGCTTGCCCGGGACAGGAAACAATGAGCAGTTCTTC
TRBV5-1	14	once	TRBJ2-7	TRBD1	CASSPGQDPYEQYF	TGCGCCAGCAGCCCGGGACAGGACCCCTACGAGCAGTACTTC
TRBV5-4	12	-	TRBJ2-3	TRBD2	CASSPMGEGWYF	TGTGCCAGCAGTCCCATGGGGGAGGGATGGTATTTT